Below are 12 T cell receptor beta chains sequenced from a single sample in a study of chemoradiotherapy in HPV16-positive cancers. This table comes from immunoSEQ multiplex PCR, and its TCRdb copy is limited to in-frame clones, with some not included. The repertoire holds over a thousand clones, 86% seen once, with about 6.3% in the top ten. This material consisted of tumor tissue, taken from a patient who underwent chemoradiotherapy. These receptors were taken from a human donor with HPV-associated anogenital cancer.

This chain links TRBV28 with TRBJ1-2, with a weak D call TRBD1 (6 bases). Trimming stripped 6 bases from V and 4 bases from J, with 12 bases between. The CDR3 consists of 13 residues. The germline gives CDR1 MDHEN, CDR2 SYDVKM. The CDR3 spells CASSFGGGYGYTF. The CDR3 DNA follows: TGTGCCAGCAGCTTTGGGGGCGGCTATGGCTACACCTTC.

V and J are TRBV7-8 and TRBJ1-5; tentatively, D is TRBD1 (5 bases). The CDR3 sequence is 17 residues long. Trimming removed 5 bases at V and 0 bases at J, with 17 bases between. Germline CDR1 and CDR2: SGHVS and FQNEAQ. The CDR3 bases are TGTGCCAGCAGCCAGACCGGGACCCGATATAGCAATCAGCCCCAGCATTTT. Protein: CASSQTGTRYSNQPQHF.

The rearrangement uses TRBV10-1 and TRBJ2-1; D remains ambiguous. Germline-derived CDR1 and CDR2 are WNHNN and SYGVQD (reference sequence). The CDR3 has 13 amino acids. Trimming left V 6 bases short and J 0 bases short, with 6 bases between. CDR3 DNA: TGCGCCAGCAGCCCGAGCTCCTACAATGAGCAGTTCTTC. Amino acids: CASSPSSYNEQFF.

The V call is TRBV2, the J call TRBJ2-3; 8 positions match TRBD1. The CDR3 has 12 residues. The germline gives CDR1 SNHLY, CDR2 FYNNEI. V gave up 6 bases and J gave up 6 bases; unmatched junction bases: 2. In nucleotides, the CDR3 is TGTGCCAGCAGAGACAGGGGCGATACGCAGTATTTT. Its protein product is CASRDRGDTQYF.

V usage is TRBV28 and J usage is TRBJ1-3; D perhaps matches TRBD1 (5 bases). This CDR3 is built from 14 residues. Germline V CDR1 and CDR2: MDHEN, SYDVKM. The V gene lost 7 bases and the J gene lost 2 bases, with 12 bases spanning the gap. The CDR3 loop reads CASIPGGTGNTIYF. Here the CDR3 DNA reads TGTGCCAGCATCCCGGGGGGGACTGGAAACACCATATATTTT.

The chain links TRBV7-6 to TRBJ1-1; D not certain. The V gene's germline CDR1 is SGHVS and CDR2 FNYEAQ. This CDR3 contains 13 residues. The V gene lost 0 bases and the J gene lost 11 bases, with 13 bases spanning the gap. This CDR3 reads CASSLAPGLEAFF. The CDR3 DNA reads TGTGCCAGCAGCTTAGCGCCGGGCCTGGAGGCTTTCTTT.

This clone was observed a single time. This chain uses TRBV2 with TRBJ2-5; D is unresolved. Per the germline V gene, CDR1 is SNHLY and CDR2 is FYNNEI. The germline V and J ends were trimmed by 3 bases and 2 bases, with 7 bases remaining between them. The CDR3 length is 13 residues. For the CDR3, the DNA is TGTGCCAGCAGTGATCAGAATCAAGAGACCCAGTACTTC. It encodes CASSDQNQETQYF. Full variable domain (outside the CDR3, taken from reference TRBV2 and TRBJ2-5): EPEVTQTPSHQVTQMGQEVILRCVPISNHLYFYWYRQILGQKVEFLVSFYNNEISEKSEIFDDQFSVERPDGSNFTLKIRSTKLEDSAMYFCASSDQNQETQYFGPGTRLLVL.

The chain uses TRBV27 and TRBJ1-5; 7 bases line up with TRBD1. Trimming at V came to 8 bases and at J to 7 bases, leaving 11 bases not matched to a gene. This CDR3 is 14 amino acids long. The germline CDR1 and CDR2 sequences are MNHEY and SMNVEV (reference sequence). CDR3 amino acids: CASGRQGAGQPQHF. The CDR3 DNA sequence: TGTGCCAGCGGAAGACAGGGTGCTGGGCAGCCCCAGCATTTT.

The chain carries TRBV5-1 and TRBJ2-3; D assignment may be TRBD1 or TRBD2 (5 bases each). Looked up from germline, CDR1 is SGHRS and CDR2 is YFSETQ. This CDR3 is 14 amino acids long. The ends were cut back, 3 bases at V and 1 base at J, with 9 bases in the middle. CDR3 coding DNA: TGCGCCAGCAGCTGGGACGGGGGCACAGATACGCAGTATTTT. Translated, it gives CASSWDGGTDTQYF.

CDR3 nucleotide sequence: TGTGCCAGCAGAACGCGGGGGCAGGACATCGGTCAGCCCCAGCATTTT. It is translated as CASRTRGQDIGQPQHF. The chain uses TRBV27 and TRBJ1-5, with D maybe TRBD1 (6 bases). The CDR3 is made up of 16 amino acids. Germline assignment: CDR1 MNHEY and CDR2 SMNVEV (reference sequence). The V end lost 6 bases, the J end lost 6 bases, and 21 bases lay between the germline ends.

This sequence joins TRBV18 and TRBJ1-2, with 9 bases lining up with TRBD1. The length of the CDR3 is 14 residues. Trimming at V came to 3 bases and at J to 2 bases, leaving 1 base not matched to a gene. Germline V gene sequence: CDR1 KGHSH, CDR2 LQKENI. CDR3 in amino acids: CASSPGQGNYGYTF. In DNA form, the CDR3 reads TGTGCCAGCTCACCGGGACAGGGAAACTATGGCTACACCTTC. The full variable domain, its missing parts supplied by reference TRBV18 and TRBJ1-2, is NAGVMQNPRHLVRRRGQEARLRCSPMKGHSHVYWYRQLPEEGLKFMVYLQKENIIDESGMPKERFSAEFPKEGPSILRIQQVVRGDSAAYFCASSPGQGNYGYTFGSGTRLTVV.

V and J are TRBV15 and TRBJ2-1, with D perhaps TRBD1 or TRBD2 (5 bases each). The germline V gene encodes CDR1 LNHNV and CDR2 YYDKDF (reference sequence). The V gene lost 6 bases and the J gene lost 4 bases, with 13 bases spanning the gap. This CDR3 has 14 amino acids. The CDR3 reads CATREGTLYNEQFF. In DNA form, the CDR3 reads TGTGCCACCAGAGAAGGGACCCTTTACAATGAGCAGTTCTTC.